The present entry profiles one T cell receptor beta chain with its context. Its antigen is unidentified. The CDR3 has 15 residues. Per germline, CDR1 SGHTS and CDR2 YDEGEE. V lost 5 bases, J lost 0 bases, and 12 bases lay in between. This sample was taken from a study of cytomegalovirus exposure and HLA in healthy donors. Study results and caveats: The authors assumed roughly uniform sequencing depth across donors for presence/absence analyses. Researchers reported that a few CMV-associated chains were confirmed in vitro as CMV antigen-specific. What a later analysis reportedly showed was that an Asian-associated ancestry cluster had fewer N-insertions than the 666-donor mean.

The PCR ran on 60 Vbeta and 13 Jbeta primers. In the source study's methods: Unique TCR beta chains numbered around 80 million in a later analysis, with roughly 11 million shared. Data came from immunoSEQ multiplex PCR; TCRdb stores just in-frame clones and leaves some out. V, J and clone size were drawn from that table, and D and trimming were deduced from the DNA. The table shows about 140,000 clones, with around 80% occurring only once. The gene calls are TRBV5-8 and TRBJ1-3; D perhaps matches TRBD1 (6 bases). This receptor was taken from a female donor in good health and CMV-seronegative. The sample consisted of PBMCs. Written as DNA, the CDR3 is TGTGCCAGCAGACGCGACAGGAGCTCTGGAAACACCATATATTTT. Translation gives CASRRDRSSGNTIYF.